These T cell receptor beta chains were read from a single sample in a study of shared T cell receptors in the human thymus. This table comes from immunoSEQ multiplex PCR, and its TCRdb copy is limited to in-frame clones, with some not included. The sample shows hundreds of thousands of clones, around nine tenths of them seen only once. These same records also appear under a second study, on human thymus T cells.

The sequencing input was thymocytes. The receptors were sampled from a boy younger than two with a congenital heart defect. The CDR3 runs from the conserved cysteine through the conserved F or W. Some rows mark clone size as missing; the rest say once, few, many or name a class of expanded clone.

v_call,j_call,clone_size,cdr3_aa
TRBV12-5,TRBJ2-5,once,CASVPSPGGEETQYF
TRBV5-4,TRBJ2-1,once,CASSLKGGIYNEQFF
TRBV28,TRBJ1-4,once,CASSRRRRGNEKLFF
TRBV5-8,TRBJ1-2,NA,CASSPGQGMGYTF
TRBV18,TRBJ2-3,NA,CASSPPLPGGPTDTQYF
TRBV5-6,TRBJ1-1,NA,CASSLQWAPGRAFF
TRBV7-2,TRBJ1-1,NA,CASSLKGARYTEAFF
TRBV29-1,TRBJ2-1,NA,CSVVREGPYNEQFF
TRBV4-3,TRBJ2-3,NA,CASSQEGPWGPWGTDTQYF
TRBV25-1,TRBJ2-5,NA,CASSEEETQYF
TRBV25-1,TRBJ2-2,NA,CASEGAAGIEEAGELFF
TRBV15,TRBJ2-2,NA,CATSRGGSGELFF
TRBV18,TRBJ1-5,NA,CASSLGAGQPQHF